This TCR beta chain was captured by sequencing in a study of spatial heterogeneity in lung cancer. Study-wide results and caveats: Expanded tumor TCRs that were ubiquitous appeared in blood more at resection than follow-up.

This clonotype showed up just a few times. What it recognizes is unknown. Time point given: sample taken at primary tumor resection. There were some 76 donors, all of them untreated patients with early-stage non-small cell lung cancer. The authors sequenced whole RNA from tumor, nontumor lung or frozen PBMC without sorting. TCRdb re-called the 5' RACE reads through MiXCR, storing one row per CDR3 protein. In the table there are just over 75,000 distinct CDR3 sequences, approximately 8% of which are singletons. The specimen was PBMCs, collected at surgery. The sequence derives from a male donor with early-stage non-small cell lung cancer.

CDR3 loop: CASSYSTGGHYGYTF. The CDR3 DNA is TGTGCCAGCAGTTACTCGACTGGAGGGCACTATGGCTACACCTTC. The V call is TRBV6-5, the J call TRBJ1-2; D is undetermined. The CDR3 length is 15 residues. Trimming took off 0 bases at V and 3 bases at J, with 11 bases between the two ends. From germline, CDR1 is MNHEY and CDR2 SVGAGI.